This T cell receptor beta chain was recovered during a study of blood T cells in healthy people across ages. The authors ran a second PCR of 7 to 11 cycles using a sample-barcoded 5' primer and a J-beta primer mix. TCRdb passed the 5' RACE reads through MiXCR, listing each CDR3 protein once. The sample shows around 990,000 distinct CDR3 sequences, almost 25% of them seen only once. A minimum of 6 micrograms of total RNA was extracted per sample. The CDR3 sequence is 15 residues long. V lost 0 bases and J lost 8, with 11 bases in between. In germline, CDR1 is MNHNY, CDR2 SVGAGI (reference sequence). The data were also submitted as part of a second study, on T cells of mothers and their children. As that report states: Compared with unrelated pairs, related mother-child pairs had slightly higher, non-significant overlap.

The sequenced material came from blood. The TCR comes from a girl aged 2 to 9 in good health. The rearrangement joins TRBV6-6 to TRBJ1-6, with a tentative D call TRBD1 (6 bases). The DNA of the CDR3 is TGTGCCAGCAGTTACTCAGGACAGTTGGATTCACCCCTCCACTTT. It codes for CASSYSGQLDSPLHF.